Below are 18 T cell receptor beta chains sequenced from a single sample in a study of OX40 agonist ivuxolimab in advanced cancers. The library came from the immunoSEQ multiplex PCR assay. Entries here come from immuneACCESS through TCRdb and include only in-frame sequences with V and J called. Some clones fail to appear in such tables; in the studies checked, an unresolved V gene covers under half of the shortfall, and the cause of the remainder is unknown. The sample table contains tens of thousands of clones; only one count was recorded for roughly 85% of them. The ten largest clones add up to less than 5% of the sample. Sequencing used CD4+ or CD8+ T cells sorted from blood, obtained in a trial of the OX40 agonist ivuxolimab. Receptors were obtained from an adult with an advanced solid tumor such as melanoma, head and neck, liver or kidney cancer.

The chain links TRBV5-4 to TRBJ1-2; 7 nucleotides match TRBD1. In germline, CDR1 is SGHNT, CDR2 YYREEE (reference sequence). J gave up 4 bases and V 4 bases, and 4 bases lay outside the gene matches. The CDR3 spans 13 residues. Here the CDR3 DNA reads TGTGCCAGCAGCGGGGACAGTCTCTATGGCTACACCTTC. It translates to CASSGDSLYGYTF. Full variable domain (rest looked up from reference TRBV5-4 and TRBJ1-2): ETGVTQSPTHLIKTRGQQVTLRCSSQSGHNTVSWYQQALGQGPQFIFQYYREEENGRGNFPPRFSGLQFPNYSSELNVNALELDDSALYLCASSGDSLYGYTFGSGTRLTVV.

The chain has TRBV15 and TRBJ2-3, with 7 positions matching TRBD2. The CDR3 extends over 14 amino acids. Per germline, CDR1 LNHNV and CDR2 YYDKDF (reference sequence). With 5 bases clipped from V and 1 base from J, the junction kept 3 bases outside the gene matches. CDR3 sequence: CATSASGGTDTQYF. The CDR3 DNA reads TGTGCCACCAGCGCCAGCGGGGGCACAGATACGCAGTATTTT.

V is TRBV5-4 and J is TRBJ2-7; 7 bases agree with TRBD1. J gave up 6 bases and V 4 bases, and 13 bases lay outside the gene matches. This CDR3 region has 15 residues. Germline values: CDR1 SGHNT, CDR2 YYREEE (reference sequence). CDR3 coding DNA: TGTGCCAGCAGCCACCCGCGGACAGGCAACACCGAGCAGTACTTC. As protein: CASSHPRTGNTEQYF.

The CDR3 DNA follows: TGTGCCAGCAGCTTGCGGCAGAGCTCCTACAATGAGCAGTTCTTC. Encoded protein: CASSLRQSSYNEQFF. J is TRBJ2-1 and V is TRBV5-5; unclear D gene. V lost 1 base, J lost 0 bases, and 8 bases lay in between. Per germline, CDR1 SGHKS and CDR2 YYEKEE (reference sequence). CDR3 size: 15 residues.

J is TRBJ2-3 and V is TRBV5-1; the D gene is possibly TRBD1 (6 bases). Per germline, CDR1 SGHRS and CDR2 YFSETQ. Trimming cost V 1 base and J 3 bases, with 12 bases left between them. The CDR3 is 15 residues long. CDR3 nucleotides: TGCGCCAGCAGCTTGCAAAATCAGGGGACAGATACGCAGTATTTT. Translating it yields CASSLQNQGTDTQYF.

The rearrangement uses TRBV5-6 and TRBJ2-5; 7 bases line up with TRBD1. The V segment lost 0 bases and the J segment 0 bases; nucleotides outside the gene matches: 5. The CDR3 has 16 residues. Germline loops: CDR1 SGHDT, CDR2 YYEEEE. CDR3 sequence: CASSLEGAFDQETQYF. The DNA for the CDR3 is TGTGCCAGCAGCTTGGAGGGGGCGTTTGACCAAGAGACCCAGTACTTC.

The CDR3 region has the DNA TGTGCCTGGAGTGTGGGAGGGACTTCACCCCTCCACTTT. It is translated as CAWSVGGTSPLHF. The chain joins TRBV30 to TRBJ1-6; D perhaps matches TRBD1 (5 bases). Germline values: CDR1 GTSNPN, CDR2 SVGIG (reference sequence). The CDR3 sequence is 13 residues long. Trimming pared 0 bases from V and 9 bases from J, leaving 9 bases between.

The gene calls are TRBV30 and TRBJ2-7; TRBD1 agrees at 10 bases. CDR1 is GTSNPN and CDR2 is SVGIG in the germline V gene (reference sequence). The V gene end was trimmed by 4 bases and the J gene end by 7 bases; junction bases not matched to a gene: 10. CDR3 length equals 14 residues. The CDR3: CAWTVGTGAKEQYF. The CDR3 nucleotides read TGTGCCTGGACGGTAGGGACAGGGGCGAAAGAGCAGTACTTC.

This clone has just one count. V usage is TRBV9 and J usage is TRBJ2-3, with 12 bases matching TRBD1. The germline CDR1 and CDR2 sequences are SGDLS and YYNGEE. The V and J ends lost 0 bases and 5 bases, in that order; junction bases with no gene match: 4. This CDR3 comprises 16 residues. The CDR3 DNA reads as TGTGCCAGCAGCGTAGAGGGACAGGGGGCCGGAGATACGCAGTATTTT. It translates to CASSVEGQGAGDTQYF.

The rearrangement joins TRBV7-9 to TRBJ2-5, with D perhaps TRBD1 or TRBD2 (5 bases each). Germline V gene data show CDR1 as SEHNR and CDR2 as FQNEAQ (reference sequence). The V end lost 2 bases, the J end lost 2 bases, and 15 bases lay between the germline ends. The CDR3 is made up of 16 amino acids. The CDR3 loop reads CASSLSGGGPQETQYF. The CDR3 DNA sequence: TGTGCCAGCAGCTTAAGTGGTGGGGGACCACAAGAGACCCAGTACTTC.

This chain links TRBV4-2 with TRBJ1-4; possible D gene TRBD1, 5 bases. This CDR3 comprises 17 residues. Trimming cost V 5 bases and J 2 bases, with 18 bases left between them. CDR1 is LGHNA, CDR2 YNFKEQ, per germline. The CDR3 nucleotides are TGTGCCAGCAGCTCGATTGCGGGGGTTGGGACTAATGAAAAACTGTTTTTT. This translates into CASSSIAGVGTNEKLFF.

The chain is built from TRBV11-1 and TRBJ2-3, with 8 positions matching TRBD2. Trimming removed 8 bases from V and 4 bases from J; junction bases left unmatched: 8. In germline, CDR1 is SGHAT, CDR2 FQDESV (reference sequence). The CDR3 runs to 14 residues. The DNA for the CDR3 is TGTGCCAGCGCGAGCGGGCGGGGGGCAGATACGCAGTATTTT. It specifies CASASGRGADTQYF.

This clone came up once. The chain recombines TRBV7-2 with TRBJ2-3; TRBD1 matches at 7 bases. The CDR3 length is 13 residues. Germline CDR1 is SGHTA and CDR2 is FQGNSA. V gave up 5 bases and J gave up 4 bases; unmatched junction bases: 3. The DNA of the CDR3 is TGTGCCAGCAGCCGACAGGGAGCAGATACGCAGTATTTT. Translating gives CASSRQGADTQYF.

The CDR3 loop reads CASAIAMGPSQDTQYF. DNA of the CDR3: TGTGCCAGCGCTATAGCCATGGGACCATCGCAAGATACGCAGTATTTT. The chain couples TRBV9 to TRBJ2-3, with D perhaps TRBD1 or TRBD2 (5 bases each). V dropped 7 bases and J dropped 5 bases, with 23 bases sitting between them. The CDR3 runs 16 residues. CDR1 and CDR2 from the germline V gene are SGDLS and YYNGEE.

J is TRBJ1-3 and V is TRBV19, with D perhaps TRBD1 (6 bases). Between the trimmed V and J ends, which lost 3 bases and 0 bases, there was a span of 12 bases. The CDR3 has 16 residues. In germline, CDR1 is LNHDA, CDR2 SQIVND (reference sequence). CDR3 DNA: TGTGCCAGTAGTATGCCCCCGGGACACTCTGGAAACACCATATATTTT. Translated, it gives CASSMPPGHSGNTIYF.

As regards this clone: In the same sample, other DNA sequences code for this CDR3. The rearrangement links TRBV18 to TRBJ1-5; D unclear. The V gene's germline CDR1 is KGHSH and CDR2 LQKENI. V was clipped by 3 bases and J by 3 bases, with 6 bases between them. The CDR3 runs to 13 residues. The CDR3: CASSPGDNQPQHF. In DNA, the CDR3 is TGTGCCAGCTCACCGGGAGACAATCAGCCCCAGCATTTT.

The chain is built from TRBV5-1 and TRBJ2-1; 11 bases line up with TRBD2. Trimming removed 6 bases from V and 10 bases from J; junction bases left unmatched: 12. Germline loops: CDR1 SGHRS, CDR2 YFSETQ. The length of the CDR3 is 15 residues. The CDR3 sequence is CASTPLAGGPGEQFF. The CDR3 DNA is TGCGCCAGCACCCCTCTAGCGGGGGGTCCGGGGGAGCAGTTCTTC.

The chain couples TRBV18 to TRBJ2-5; 8 nucleotides agree with TRBD1. This CDR3 has 14 amino acids. With 6 bases clipped from V and 5 bases from J, the junction kept 8 bases outside the gene matches. From germline, CDR1 is KGHSH and CDR2 LQKENI. This chain's CDR3 is CASSAQGAGETQYF. Written as DNA, the CDR3 is TGTGCCAGCTCGGCGCAGGGGGCTGGGGAGACCCAGTACTTC.